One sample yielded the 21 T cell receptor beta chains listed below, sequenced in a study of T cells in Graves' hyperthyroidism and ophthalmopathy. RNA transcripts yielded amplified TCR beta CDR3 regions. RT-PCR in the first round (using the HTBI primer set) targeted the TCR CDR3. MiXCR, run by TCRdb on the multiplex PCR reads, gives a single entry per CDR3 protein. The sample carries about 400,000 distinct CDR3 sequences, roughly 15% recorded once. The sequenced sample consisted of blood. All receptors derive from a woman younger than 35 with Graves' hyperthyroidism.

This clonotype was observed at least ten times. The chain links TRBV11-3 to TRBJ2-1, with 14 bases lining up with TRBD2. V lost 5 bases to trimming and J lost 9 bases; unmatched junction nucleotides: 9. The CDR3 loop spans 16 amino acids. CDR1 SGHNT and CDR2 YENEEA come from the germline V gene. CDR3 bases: TGTGCCAGCAGCCCGGGGACTAGCGGGAGTCTGAGTGAGCAGTTCTTC. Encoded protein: CASSPGTSGSLSEQFF.

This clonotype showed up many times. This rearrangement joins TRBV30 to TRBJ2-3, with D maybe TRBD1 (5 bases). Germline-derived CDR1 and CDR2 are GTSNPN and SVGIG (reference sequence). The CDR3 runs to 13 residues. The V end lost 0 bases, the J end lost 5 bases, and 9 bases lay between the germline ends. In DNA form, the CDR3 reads TGTGCCTGGAGTGTAGTAAGGGGAGATACGCAGTATTTT. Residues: CAWSVVRGDTQYF.

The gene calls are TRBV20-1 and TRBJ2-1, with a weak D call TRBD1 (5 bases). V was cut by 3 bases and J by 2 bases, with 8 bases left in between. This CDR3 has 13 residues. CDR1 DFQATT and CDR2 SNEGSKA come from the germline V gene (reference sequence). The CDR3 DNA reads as TGCAGTGCTAGTGTAGGGGCCTACAATGAGCAGTTCTTC. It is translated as CSASVGAYNEQFF.

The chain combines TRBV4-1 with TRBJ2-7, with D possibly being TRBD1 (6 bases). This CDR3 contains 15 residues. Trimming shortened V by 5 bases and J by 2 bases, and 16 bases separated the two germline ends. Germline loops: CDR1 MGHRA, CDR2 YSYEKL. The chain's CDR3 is CASSSRTRQAYEQYF. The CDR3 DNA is TGCGCCAGCAGCAGCAGAACTCGACAGGCCTACGAGCAGTACTTC.

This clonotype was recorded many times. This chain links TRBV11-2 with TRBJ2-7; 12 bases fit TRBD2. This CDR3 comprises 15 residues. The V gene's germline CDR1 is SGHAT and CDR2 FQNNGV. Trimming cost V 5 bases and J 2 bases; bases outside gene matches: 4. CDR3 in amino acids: CASSQRTSGTYEQYF. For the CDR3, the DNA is TGTGCCAGCAGCCAGAGGACTAGCGGGACCTACGAGCAGTACTTC.

The CDR3 is CASSLAAGGLAETQYF. Written as DNA, the CDR3 is TGCGCCAGCAGCTTGGCAGCGGGAGGGCTGGCGGAGACCCAGTACTTC. The chain recombines TRBV5-1 with TRBJ2-5; 10 nucleotides match TRBD2. Germline V lookup: CDR1 SGHRS, CDR2 YFSETQ. The junction had 7 bases not matched to a gene; V was cut back by 0 bases and J by 5 bases. The CDR3 spans 16 residues.

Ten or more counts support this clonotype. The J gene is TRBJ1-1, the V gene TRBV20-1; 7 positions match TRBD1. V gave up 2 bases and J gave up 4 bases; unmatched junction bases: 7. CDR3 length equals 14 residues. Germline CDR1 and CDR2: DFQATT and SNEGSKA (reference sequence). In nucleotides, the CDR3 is TGCAGTGCTAGAAGGGGACAGTCGGCCACTGAAGCTTTCTTT. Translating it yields CSARRGQSATEAFF.

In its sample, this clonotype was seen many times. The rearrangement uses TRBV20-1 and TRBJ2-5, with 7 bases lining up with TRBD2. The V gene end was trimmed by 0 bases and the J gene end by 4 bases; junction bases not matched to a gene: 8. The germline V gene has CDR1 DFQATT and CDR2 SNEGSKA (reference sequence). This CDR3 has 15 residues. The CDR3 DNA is TGCAGTGCTAGAGATGTTGGTGGGAGGGGAGAGACCCAGTACTTC. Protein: CSARDVGGRGETQYF.

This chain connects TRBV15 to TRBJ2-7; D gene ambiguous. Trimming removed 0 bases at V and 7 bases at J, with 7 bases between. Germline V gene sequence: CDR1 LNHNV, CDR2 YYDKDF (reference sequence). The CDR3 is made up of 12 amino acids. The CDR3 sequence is CATSRDQGEQYF. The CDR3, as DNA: TGTGCCACCAGCAGAGACCAAGGGGAGCAGTACTTC.

DNA for the CDR3: TGTGCCAGCAGCTTAGCTGGGTTCTGGAAGGACATTCAGTACTTC. Protein sequence: CASSLAGFWKDIQYF. V gene TRBV7-9 combines with J gene TRBJ2-4; no firm D call. This CDR3 is built from 15 residues. Trimming took off 0 bases at V and 8 bases at J, with 14 bases between the two ends. Germline V gene lookup returns CDR1 SEHNR and CDR2 FQNEAQ (reference sequence).

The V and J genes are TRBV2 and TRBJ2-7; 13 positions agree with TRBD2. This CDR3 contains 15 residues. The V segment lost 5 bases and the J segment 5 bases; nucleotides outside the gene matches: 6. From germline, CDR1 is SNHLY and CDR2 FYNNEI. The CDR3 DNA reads TGTGCCAGCAGTCGGACTAGCGGGAGAGGCAACGAGCAGTACTTC. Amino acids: CASSRTSGRGNEQYF.

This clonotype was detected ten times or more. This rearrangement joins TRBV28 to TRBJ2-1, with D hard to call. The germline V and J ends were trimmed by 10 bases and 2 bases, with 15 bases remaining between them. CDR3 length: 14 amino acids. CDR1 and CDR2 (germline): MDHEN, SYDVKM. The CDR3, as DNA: TGTGCCACTGCCTCGACAAGGCCCTACAATGAGCAGTTCTTC. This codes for CATASTRPYNEQFF.

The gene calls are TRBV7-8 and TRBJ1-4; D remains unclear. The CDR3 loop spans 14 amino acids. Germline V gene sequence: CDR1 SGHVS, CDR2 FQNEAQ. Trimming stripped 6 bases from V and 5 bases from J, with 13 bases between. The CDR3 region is CASSGGRRNEKLFF. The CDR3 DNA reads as TGTGCCAGCAGTGGTGGACGGAGAAATGAAAAACTGTTTTTT.

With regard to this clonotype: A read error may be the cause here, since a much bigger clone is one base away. CDR3 loop: CAWSLVGRNTEAFF. CDR3 sequence (DNA): TGTGCCTGGAGTCTGGTGGGCAGGAACACTGAAGCTTTCTTT. The rearrangement joins TRBV30 to TRBJ1-1; no reliable D call. Germline CDR1 reads GTSNPN; CDR2 reads SVGIG (reference sequence). The V end was cut by 2 bases, the J end by 1 base, with 11 bases between. The CDR3 covers 14 residues.

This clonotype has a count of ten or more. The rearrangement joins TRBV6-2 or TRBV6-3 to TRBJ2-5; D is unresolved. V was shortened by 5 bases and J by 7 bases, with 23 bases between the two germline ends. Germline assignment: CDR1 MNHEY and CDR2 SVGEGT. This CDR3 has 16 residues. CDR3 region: CASSQPQDAGVGTQYF. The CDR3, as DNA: TGTGCCAGCAGTCAGCCTCAGGATGCTGGGGTTGGGACCCAGTACTTC.

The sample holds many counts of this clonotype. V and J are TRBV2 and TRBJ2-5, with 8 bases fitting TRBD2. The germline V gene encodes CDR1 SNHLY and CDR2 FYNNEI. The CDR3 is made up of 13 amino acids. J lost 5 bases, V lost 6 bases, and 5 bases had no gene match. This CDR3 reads CASRATSEETQYF. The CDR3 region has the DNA TGTGCCAGCAGGGCGACTAGCGAGGAGACCCAGTACTTC.

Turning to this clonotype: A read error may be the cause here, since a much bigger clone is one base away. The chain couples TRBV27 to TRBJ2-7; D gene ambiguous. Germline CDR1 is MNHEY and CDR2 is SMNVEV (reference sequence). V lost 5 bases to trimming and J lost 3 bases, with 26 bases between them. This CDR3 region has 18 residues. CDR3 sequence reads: CASSESKIGPPTGYEQYF. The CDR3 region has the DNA TGTGCCAGCAGTGAGTCAAAGATTGGACCTCCTACGGGCTACGAGCAGTACTTC.

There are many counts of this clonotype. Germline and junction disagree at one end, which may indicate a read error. CDR3 region: CATKLAFGGSEEFF. The DNA for the CDR3 is TGTGCCACCAAACTGGCGTTTGGCGGGAGTGAGGAGTTCTTC. This rearrangement joins TRBV6-1 to TRBJ2-1; TRBD2 matches at 7 bases. The CDR3 has 14 residues. Germline V gives CDR1 MNHNS, CDR2 SASEGT.

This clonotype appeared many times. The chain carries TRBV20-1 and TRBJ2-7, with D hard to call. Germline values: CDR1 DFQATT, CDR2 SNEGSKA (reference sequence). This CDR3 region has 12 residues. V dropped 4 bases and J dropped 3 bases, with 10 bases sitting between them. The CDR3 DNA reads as TGCAGTGCTACCAGTCACGACTACGAGCAGTACTTC. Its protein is CSATSHDYEQYF.

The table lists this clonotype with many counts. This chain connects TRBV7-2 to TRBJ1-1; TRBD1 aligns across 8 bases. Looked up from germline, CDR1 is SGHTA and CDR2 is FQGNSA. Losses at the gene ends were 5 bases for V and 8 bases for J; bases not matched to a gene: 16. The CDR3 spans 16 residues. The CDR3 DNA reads TGTGCCAGCAGCGACGGGGCCGGACAGGGCTTCGGAGAAGCTTTCTTT. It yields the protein CASSDGAGQGFGEAFF.

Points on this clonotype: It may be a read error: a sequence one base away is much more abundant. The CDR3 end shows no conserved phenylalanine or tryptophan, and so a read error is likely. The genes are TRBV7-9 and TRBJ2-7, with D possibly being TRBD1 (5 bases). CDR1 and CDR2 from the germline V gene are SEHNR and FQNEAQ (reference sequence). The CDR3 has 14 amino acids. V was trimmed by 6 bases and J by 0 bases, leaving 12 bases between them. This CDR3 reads CASRSTAISYEQYS. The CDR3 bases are TGTGCCAGCAGATCGACAGCAATCTCCTACGAGCAGTACTCC.